This T cell receptor beta chain is from a study of cytomegalovirus exposure and HLA in healthy donors. The germline CDR1 and CDR2 sequences are MNHEY and SMNVEV (reference sequence). The CDR3 covers 13 residues. The ends were cut back, 2 bases at V and 6 bases at J, with 11 bases in the middle. A multiplex PCR was run with 60 Vbeta primers and 13 Jbeta primers. TCRdb keeps only in-frame clones here, not all; method: immunoSEQ multiplex PCR. Of under 200,000 clones in the sample, about 76% are singletons; the top ten hold nearly 0.4%. Specimen: PBMCs. The origin of this receptor is a male donor in good health and CMV-seropositive. The chain has TRBV27 and TRBJ2-7, with D possibly TRBD2 on 7 matching bases. The CDR3 region has the DNA TGTGCCAGCAGTTTAGGGGGGGGCGGCGAGCAGTACTTC. It yields the protein CASSLGGGGEQYF.